The rows below give T cell receptor beta chains drawn from one sample of a study of shared clonotypes between healthy human individuals. The repertoire was sequenced with immunoSEQ multiplex PCR; TCRdb's copy has only in-frame clones and lacks some. The sample records about 980,000 clones, 76% being singletons. Sequenced material: memory CD4+ T cells sorted from blood. The receptors stem from a man younger than 35 in good health. Both conserved end residues are part of each CDR3. Each record gives: clone size, D gene, V gene, J gene, CDR3 protein, CDR3 DNA. The D gene is left open where the match is weak. Size values are once, few and many counts, or a class for expanded clones, and some rows have none.

clone_size: few
d_call: -
v_call: TRBV6-6
j_call: TRBJ2-2
cdr3_aa: CASSYSMPRELFF
cdr3_nt: TGTGCCAGCAGTTACTCGATGCCCAGGGAGCTGTTTTTT

clone_size: -
d_call: -
v_call: TRBV15
j_call: TRBJ2-1
cdr3_aa: CATSRGWEANEQFF
cdr3_nt: TGTGCCACCAGCAGAGGGTGGGAAGCCAATGAGCAGTTCTTC

clone_size: once
d_call: -
v_call: TRBV5-4
j_call: TRBJ1-5
cdr3_aa: CASSSGPGANQPQHF
cdr3_nt: TGTGCCAGCAGCTCAGGACCGGGCGCGAATCAGCCCCAGCATTTT

clone_size: -
d_call: TRBD1
v_call: TRBV6-6
j_call: TRBJ1-4
cdr3_aa: CASSYPTGVNEKLFF
cdr3_nt: TGTGCCAGCAGTTACCCAACAGGGGTTAATGAAAAACTGTTTTTT

clone_size: once
d_call: -
v_call: TRBV20-1
j_call: TRBJ2-7
cdr3_aa: CSALRDEQYF
cdr3_nt: TGCAGTGCTCTCAGAGACGAGCAGTACTTC

clone_size: -
d_call: TRBD1
v_call: TRBV5-4
j_call: TRBJ1-4
cdr3_aa: CASSPGTGEKLFF
cdr3_nt: TGTGCCAGCAGCCCCGGGACAGGGGAAAAACTGTTTTTT

clone_size: once
d_call: TRBD1
v_call: TRBV5-6
j_call: TRBJ2-2
cdr3_aa: CASSLIRTGNTGELFF
cdr3_nt: TGTGCCAGCAGCTTAATAAGGACAGGCAACACCGGGGAGCTGTTTTTT

clone_size: -
d_call: -
v_call: TRBV6-4
j_call: TRBJ2-2
cdr3_aa: CASSDQGAIGTGELFF
cdr3_nt: TGTGCCAGCAGTGACCAAGGGGCGATTGGCACCGGGGAGCTGTTTTTT

clone_size: -
d_call: -
v_call: TRBV20-1
j_call: TRBJ1-2
cdr3_aa: CSASDNYGYTF
cdr3_nt: TGCAGTGCTTCGGACAACTATGGCTACACCTTC

clone_size: -
d_call: TRBD1
v_call: TRBV9
j_call: TRBJ2-2
cdr3_aa: CASSVLGQGLPGELFF
cdr3_nt: TGTGCCAGCAGCGTATTGGGACAGGGTCTTCCCGGGGAGCTGTTTTTT

clone_size: -
d_call: TRBD1
v_call: TRBV7-9
j_call: TRBJ1-4
cdr3_aa: CASSASMDRGEEGVFF
cdr3_nt: TGTGCCAGCAGCGCGTCGATGGACAGGGGTGAGGAAGGGGTGTTTTTT

clone_size: -
d_call: -
v_call: TRBV6-5
j_call: TRBJ1-2
cdr3_aa: CASSLAGTYGYTF
cdr3_nt: TGTGCCAGCAGCCTGGCCGGAACCTATGGCTACACCTTC

clone_size: -
d_call: -
v_call: TRBV11-3
j_call: TRBJ1-1
cdr3_aa: CASSFVTGNTEAFF
cdr3_nt: TGTGCCAGCAGCTTTGTAACAGGGAACACTGAAGCTTTCTTT

clone_size: -
d_call: -
v_call: TRBV30
j_call: TRBJ1-6
cdr3_aa: CAWRVGNSPLHF
cdr3_nt: TGTGCCTGGAGGGTGGGCAATTCACCCCTCCACTTT

clone_size: -
d_call: -
v_call: TRBV11-2
j_call: TRBJ2-1
cdr3_aa: CASSSKGGRGNNEQFF
cdr3_nt: TGTGCCAGCAGCTCAAAGGGCGGGCGGGGAAACAATGAGCAGTTCTTC

clone_size: few
d_call: -
v_call: TRBV27
j_call: TRBJ2-2
cdr3_aa: CASSHENTGELFF
cdr3_nt: TGTGCCAGTTCCCACGAAAATACCGGGGAGCTGTTTTTT